This TCR beta chain comes out of a study of Ad26.COV2.S vaccination and SARS-CoV-2 variants. Whole-study findings and limits: Vaccine recipients had higher spike-specific TCR breadth than placebo recipients.

V lost 3 bases and J lost 8; bases outside the gene matches: 3. The CDR3 extends over 12 amino acids. CDR1 SGDLS and CDR2 YYNGEE come from the germline V gene. Assay: immunoSEQ multiplex PCR; the TCRdb copy retains only in-frame clones and omits some. The sample shows some 350,000 clones, roughly 90% of them seen only once. About this clone itself: Its cognate antigen is unknown.

Treatment denoted: approximately 18 received Ad26.COV2.S at low or high dose, single or two shots; five or six received placebo; per-sample allocation not given. All samples were drawn on day 63, counting from the first vaccine or placebo injection. The sequences come from peripheral blood, collected in a trial of Ad26.COV2.S vaccine versus placebo. The gene calls are TRBV9 and TRBJ2-3; 7 bases are shared with TRBD2. This clonotype was obtained from a person between 18 and 59 years old who received the Ad26.COV2.S COVID-19 vaccine or a placebo. The CDR3 loop reads CASSDPGGTQYF. The CDR3 region has the DNA TGTGCCAGCAGCGACCCGGGGGGTACGCAGTATTTT.